One sample yielded the 20 T cell receptor beta chains listed below, sequenced in a study of cytotoxic CD8 clonotypes in ibrutinib-treated CLL. The method was immunoSEQ multiplex PCR; TCRdb's version includes in-frame clones alone and lacks a portion of them. The data show approximately 200,000 clones, with 72% seen just once and around 15% held by the top ten. Sequences were derived from PBMCs, sampled after 24 months of ibrutinib treatment. Receptors were obtained from a human donor with chronic lymphocytic leukemia.

This clone was detected only a few times. The chain recombines TRBV28 with TRBJ2-1; possible D gene TRBD2, 6 bases. The germline V and J ends were trimmed by 8 bases and 3 bases, with 8 bases remaining between them. Germline V gene data show CDR1 as MDHEN and CDR2 as SYDVKM. This CDR3 is built from 12 residues. CDR3 in amino acids: CASLSGYNEQFF. CDR3 bases: TGTGCCAGCCTTAGCGGCTACAATGAGCAGTTCTTC.

J is TRBJ2-1 and V is TRBV27; 14 nucleotides line up with TRBD2. Germline V gene sequence: CDR1 MNHEY, CDR2 SMNVEV (reference sequence). The CDR3 extends over 15 amino acids. The V segment lost 6 bases and the J segment 5 bases; nucleotides outside the gene matches: 3. For the CDR3, the DNA is TGTGCCAGCAGCCCGGGACTAGCGGGAGACAATGAGCAGTTCTTC. Translation gives CASSPGLAGDNEQFF.

The chain employs TRBV7-3 and TRBJ1-5; D is unresolved. Trimming took off 1 base at V and 7 bases at J, with 8 bases between the two ends. Germline CDR1 SGHTA, CDR2 FQGTGA. The CDR3 has 13 amino acids. The DNA of the CDR3 is TGTGCCAGCAGCTTAAAGGTGGGGCAGCCCCAGCATTTT. Amino acid sequence: CASSLKVGQPQHF.

This chain uses TRBV5-1 with TRBJ2-3, with a possible D match to TRBD1 (6 bases). The CDR3 runs 15 residues. Germline V gene lookup returns CDR1 SGHRS and CDR2 YFSETQ. Trimming shortened V by 4 bases and J by 7 bases, and 19 bases separated the two germline ends. CDR3 nucleotides: TGCGCCAGCAGCGGGGACACCAACCTACCCCATACGCAGTATTTT. Translated: CASSGDTNLPHTQYF.

The V and J genes are TRBV5-4 and TRBJ1-2, with 9 bases identical to TRBD1. CDR3 size: 14 residues. The V segment lost 4 bases and the J segment 8 bases; nucleotides outside the gene matches: 9. Per the germline V gene, CDR1 is SGHNT and CDR2 is YYREEE (reference sequence). The CDR3 sequence is CASSPPGTGLGYTF. Here the CDR3 DNA reads TGTGCCAGCAGCCCTCCCGGGACAGGGTTGGGCTACACCTTC.

V is TRBV6-4 and J is TRBJ2-1; D is unclear. The CDR3 has 13 amino acids. Trimming stripped 2 bases from V and 6 bases from J, with 8 bases between. Germline assignment: CDR1 MRHNA and CDR2 SNTAGT. The DNA for the CDR3 is TGTGCCAGCAGTGACATCGACACCAATGAGCAGTTCTTC. Translation: CASSDIDTNEQFF.

V is TRBV7-2 and J is TRBJ2-7; 10 nucleotides line up with TRBD2. CDR1 is SGHTA, CDR2 FQGNSA, per germline. The ends lost 5 bases at V and 2 bases at J; junction bases unmatched: 9. The CDR3 contains 16 residues. As DNA, the CDR3 is TGTGCCAGCAGCCGAACCCTAGGACTAGCGGCCTACGAGCAGTACTTC. It translates to CASSRTLGLAAYEQYF. Complete variable domain (other parts from reference TRBV7-2 and TRBJ2-7): GAGVSQSPSNKVTEKGKDVELRCDPISGHTALYWYRQSLGQGLEFLIYFQGNSAPDKSGLPSDRFSAERTGGSVSTLTIQRTQQEDSAVYLCASSRTLGLAAYEQYFGPGTRLTVT.

This clone was counted once. CDR3 sequence: CASSPPNSYEQYF. The CDR3 DNA reads as TGTGCCAGCTCACCACCGAACAGCTACGAGCAGTACTTC. This chain connects TRBV18 to TRBJ2-7; D not certain. The germline gives CDR1 KGHSH, CDR2 LQKENI. This CDR3 is 13 amino acids long. V was pared by 0 bases and J by 3 bases, with 6 bases between.

This sequence joins TRBV5-4 and TRBJ2-7; 9 bases map to TRBD1. The CDR3 runs 13 residues. Germline V gene data show CDR1 as SGHNT and CDR2 as YYREEE (reference sequence). V gave up 5 bases and J gave up 6 bases; unmatched junction bases: 6. The CDR3: CASSLTGGVEQYF. The CDR3 DNA follows: TGTGCCAGCAGTCTGACAGGGGGAGTCGAGCAGTACTTC.

This clone was counted between two and nine times. Written as DNA, the CDR3 is TGTGCCAGCTCGGGGCTGGGCCCCTACGAGCAGTACTTC. Encoded protein: CASSGLGPYEQYF. The chain links TRBV7-9 to TRBJ2-7; D tentatively reads TRBD1 or TRBD2 (5 bases each). The V and J ends lost 8 bases and 2 bases respectively, with 13 bases between them. This CDR3 contains 13 residues. CDR1 and CDR2 (germline): SEHNR, FQNEAQ (reference sequence).

The chain combines TRBV4-1 with TRBJ2-1, with TRBD2 identical over 10 bases. CDR1 is MGHRA and CDR2 is YSYEKL in the germline V gene. The junction had 10 bases not matched to a gene; V was cut back by 0 bases and J by 8 bases. The CDR3 totals 17 residues. The CDR3 DNA reads as TGCGCCAGCAGCCAAGATACAGGGACTAGCGAAATGGATGAGCAGTTCTTC. It translates to CASSQDTGTSEMDEQFF.

The chain uses TRBV27 and TRBJ2-1; the match to TRBD2 covers 10 bases. V gave up 6 bases and J gave up 2 bases; unmatched junction bases: 4. Germline V CDR1 and CDR2: MNHEY, SMNVEV (reference sequence). The CDR3 is 15 amino acids. CDR3 sequence: CASSQSGRAYNEQFF. CDR3 nucleotides: TGTGCCAGCAGCCAAAGCGGGAGGGCCTACAATGAGCAGTTCTTC.

This clone showed up just once. This chain links TRBV6-5 with TRBJ2-1; no clear D. Germline lookup yields CDR1 MNHEY and CDR2 SVGAGI. Trimming pared 5 bases from V and 8 bases from J, leaving 7 bases between. The CDR3 sequence is 11 residues long. Here the CDR3 DNA reads TGTGCCAGCAGTCAACTCGATGAGCAGTTCTTC. The encoded protein is CASSQLDEQFF.

The chain has TRBV11-3 and TRBJ2-4; D perhaps matches TRBD1 (5 bases). The CDR3 covers 15 residues. Between the trimmed V and J ends, which lost 1 base and 6 bases, there was a span of 13 bases. CDR1 is SGHNT, CDR2 YENEEA, per germline. CDR3 sequence reads: CASSLGQGMGNIQYF. Written as DNA, the CDR3 is TGTGCCAGCAGCTTAGGCCAGGGAATGGGAAACATTCAGTACTTC.

The chain combines TRBV27 with TRBJ1-1; tentatively, D is TRBD1 (6 bases). There are 15 residues in the CDR3. Germline assignment: CDR1 MNHEY and CDR2 SMNVEV (reference sequence). Between the trimmed V and J ends, which lost 4 bases and 4 bases, there was a span of 16 bases. CDR3 loop: CASSSRGGDSTEAFF. CDR3 nucleotide sequence: TGTGCCAGCAGTTCCCGAGGGGGGGATAGCACTGAAGCTTTCTTT.

This clone came up once. The J gene is TRBJ2-2, the V gene TRBV10-3; 8 positions agree with TRBD2. Germline V CDR1 and CDR2: ENHRY, SYGVKD. The V segment lost 3 bases and the J segment 0 bases; nucleotides outside the gene matches: 9. The CDR3 consists of 18 residues. For the CDR3, the DNA is TGTGCCATCAGTGACCCCCCAGCGGGAGTTGCGAACACCGGGGAGCTGTTTTTT. As protein: CAISDPPAGVANTGELFF.

V is TRBV4-3 and J is TRBJ2-7, with D unclear. Germline CDR1 LGHNA, CDR2 YSLEER. V was cut by 0 bases and J by 3 bases, with 18 bases left in between. This CDR3 is 17 amino acids long. The CDR3 loop is CASSQDKGPEIYYEQYF. CDR3 nucleotide sequence: TGCGCCAGCAGCCAAGATAAAGGGCCCGAGATTTACTACGAGCAGTACTTC.

The V call is TRBV30, the J call TRBJ1-5; 10 bases are a match to TRBD1. Germline CDR1 and CDR2: GTSNPN and SVGIG (reference sequence). The CDR3 is made up of 13 amino acids. Unmatched junction bases numbered 3, after V lost 1 base and J lost 9 bases. This CDR3 is CAWSGQGAGPQHF. As DNA, the CDR3 is TGTGCCTGGAGTGGACAGGGGGCCGGGCCCCAGCATTTT.

The rearrangement links TRBV6-5 to TRBJ2-7, with 7 bases that match TRBD2. Trimming at V came to 7 bases and at J to 6 bases, leaving 12 bases not matched to a gene. This CDR3 region has 14 residues. Germline V gene data show CDR1 as MNHEY and CDR2 as SVGAGI. CDR3 DNA: TGTGCCAGCACGGCTTGGGGAGGGAACTCCGAGCAGTACTTC. Translating it yields CASTAWGGNSEQYF.

The gene calls are TRBV6-6 and TRBJ1-5; D possibly corresponds to TRBD1 (5 bases). The CDR3 runs to 15 residues. Between the trimmed V and J ends, which lost 3 bases and 3 bases, there was a span of 12 bases. Per germline, CDR1 MNHNY and CDR2 SVGAGI (reference sequence). The CDR3 region is CASSYSTAYNQPQHF. The CDR3 nucleotides read TGTGCCAGCAGTTATTCGACAGCCTACAATCAGCCCCAGCATTTT.